These 15 T cell receptor beta chains came from one sample sequenced in a study of human T cells and chemical hapten exposure. Time point here: pre-sensitization, week 0. The treatment is: therapeutic diphenylcyclopropenone sensitization with weekly scalp DPC. Whole blood that had not been fractionated was the source of extracted total RNA. TCRdb passed the RACE reads through MiXCR, listing each CDR3 protein once. Of some 36,000 distinct CDR3 sequences in the sample, 10% are singletons; the top ten hold 25% to 35%. The sample was whole blood, taken in connection with sensitization to the hapten diphenylcyclopropenone (DPC). These receptors came from a man aged 50-59 years with alopecia areata. Some clones in this sample may be carry-over from other donors' samples.

For this clonotype: A much larger clone sits a single nucleotide away, making a read error possible. The V call is TRBV28, the J call TRBJ2-7, with D possibly TRBD2 on 5 matching bases. Germline CDR1 MDHEN, CDR2 SYDVKM. With 6 bases removed from V and 12 bases from J, the gap between germline ends came to 24 bases. The CDR3 has 14 residues. CDR3 amino acids: CASSPSWASFLWYF. DNA for the CDR3: TGTGCCAGCAGCCCTTCCTGGGCTAGCTTTTTGTGGTACTTC.

The rearrangement links TRBV5-1 to TRBJ2-5; D is possibly TRBD1 (6 bases). The CDR3 runs 13 residues. V lost 5 bases and J lost 5, with 13 bases in between. From germline, CDR1 is SGHRS and CDR2 YFSETQ. Here the CDR3 reads CASSRDIQETQYF. CDR3 in DNA: TGCGCCAGCAGTAGGGACATCCAGGAGACCCAGTACTTC.

Of note for this clonotype: Given a much more abundant clone one base away, this may be a read error. The conserved final phenylalanine or tryptophan is absent from the CDR3, which likely points to a read error. The chain couples TRBV2 to TRBJ2-3; 12 bases align to TRBD2. CDR3 length equals 16 residues. The germline gives CDR1 SNHLY, CDR2 FYNNEI. Written as DNA, the CDR3 is TGTGCTAGCAGTCGACTAGCGGGAGAAATCACAGATACGCAGTATTAT. Translated, it gives CASSRLAGEITDTQYY.

The rearrangement links TRBV7-9 to TRBJ2-3; 10 bases map to TRBD2. This CDR3 has 17 residues. Germline CDR1 SEHNR, CDR2 FQNEAQ (reference sequence). Trimming took 4 bases from V and 2 from J; bases not matched to a gene: 9. CDR3 DNA: TGTGCCAGCAGCTCACCTCGGACTAGCGGAGACACAGATACGCAGTATTTT. It yields the protein CASSSPRTSGDTDTQYF.

Ten or more counts support this clonotype. The V gene is TRBV4-1, the J gene TRBJ1-5, with unresolved D. Germline CDR1 is MGHRA and CDR2 is YSYEKL. The CDR3 consists of 14 residues. The V and J ends lost 2 bases and 2 bases respectively, with 7 bases between them. CDR3: CASSQSQGNQPQHF. CDR3 in DNA: TGCGCCAGCAGCCAAAGTCAGGGCAATCAGCCCCAGCATTTT.

The sample holds many counts of this clonotype. The chain recombines TRBV29-1 with TRBJ2-7; maybe TRBD2 (6 bases). The CDR3 runs 10 residues. From germline, CDR1 is SQVTM and CDR2 ANQGSEA. V lost 5 bases and J 5 bases, leaving 7 bases between the germline ends. CDR3 nucleotide sequence: TGCAGCGTTCGCGGGAACGAGCAGTACTTC. It is translated as CSVRGNEQYF.

This clonotype showed up just a few times. CDR3 in DNA: TGCAGTGCTCCCGACAGGGGGCATGTTGGCTACACCTTC. Translated: CSAPDRGHVGYTF. This chain links TRBV20-1 with TRBJ1-2; TRBD1 aligns across 10 bases. CDR3 length: 13 residues. V lost 5 bases and J lost 7; bases outside the gene matches: 7. The germline CDR1 and CDR2 sequences are DFQATT and SNEGSKA (reference sequence).

This clonotype was recorded many times. The chain recombines TRBV20-1 with TRBJ2-7; TRBD2 matches at 11 bases. The CDR3 consists of 14 residues. Unmatched junction bases numbered 4, after V lost 0 bases and J lost 6 bases. Per germline, CDR1 DFQATT and CDR2 SNEGSKA (reference sequence). CDR3 sequence (DNA): TGCAGTGCTAGAGAGACTAGCGGGGTTATCGAGCAGTACTTC. Translating it yields CSARETSGVIEQYF.

This clonotype has at least ten counts. The gene calls are TRBV27 and TRBJ2-1; D could derive from TRBD1 or TRBD2 (5 bases each). The germline V gene encodes CDR1 MNHEY and CDR2 SMNVEV (reference sequence). V lost 2 bases to trimming and J lost 0 bases, with 14 bases between them. The CDR3 loop spans 17 amino acids. The CDR3: CASSLARDVISYNEQFF. The CDR3 DNA is TGTGCCAGCAGTTTAGCCAGGGACGTTATCTCCTACAATGAGCAGTTCTTC.

This clonotype has ten or more counts. The chain employs TRBV12-3 or TRBV12-4 and TRBJ1-4, with 7 positions matching TRBD1. CDR3 size: 14 residues. Trimming removed 6 bases from V and 4 bases from J; junction bases left unmatched: 5. This chain's CDR3 is CASSRQGGNEKLFF. The CDR3 DNA sequence: TGTGCCAGCAGCAGACAGGGCGGTAATGAAAAACTGTTTTTT.

This clonotype was picked up many times. The chain joins TRBV19 to TRBJ2-1; D call uncertain. The V gene's germline CDR1 is LNHDA and CDR2 SQIVND (reference sequence). The V end lost 4 bases, the J end lost 2 bases, and 12 bases lay between the germline ends. The CDR3 totals 15 residues. CDR3 in DNA: TGTGCCAGTAGTACAGCCGGTCTAGCCTACAATGAGCAGTTCTTC. It codes for CASSTAGLAYNEQFF.

This clonotype was detected many times. V gene TRBV29-1 combines with J gene TRBJ2-3; tentative D call: TRBD1 (5 bases). The ends were cut back, 4 bases at V and 1 base at J, with 12 bases in the middle. The CDR3 is made up of 14 amino acids. Looked up from germline, CDR1 is SQVTM and CDR2 is ANQGSEA. DNA for the CDR3: TGCAGCGTTGTACCGGGCAGGGGCACAGATACGCAGTATTTT. This encodes CSVVPGRGTDTQYF.

This clonotype was found many times. The rearrangement links TRBV5-1 to TRBJ2-1, with TRBD1 identical over 8 bases. V gave up 2 bases and J gave up 9 bases; unmatched junction bases: 7. Germline loops: CDR1 SGHRS, CDR2 YFSETQ. CDR3 length: 14 residues. The CDR3: CASSLGQGAGEQFF. The CDR3 nucleotides read TGCGCCAGCAGCTTAGGACAGGGCGCGGGTGAGCAGTTCTTC.

This clonotype was observed many times. The rearrangement links TRBV15 to TRBJ1-4; the D is unclear. Germline CDR1 reads LNHNV; CDR2 reads YYDKDF (reference sequence). The CDR3 loop spans 17 amino acids. The V gene lost 0 bases and the J gene lost 0 bases, with 11 bases spanning the gap. CDR3 nucleotide sequence: TGTGCCACCAGCAGAGATCTGGGGTCTGCAACTAATGAAAAACTGTTTTTT. Its protein is CATSRDLGSATNEKLFF. The entire variable domain, with the rest obtained from reference TRBV15 and TRBJ1-4, is as follows: DAMVIQNPRYQVTQFGKPVTLSCSQTLNHNVMYWYQQKSSQAPKLLFHYYDKDFNNEADTPDNFQSRRPNTSFCFLDIRSPGLGDTAMYLCATSRDLGSATNEKLFFGSGTQLSVL.

The rearrangement links TRBV27 to TRBJ1-6; D is unclear. V lost 1 base and J lost 7, with 2 bases in between. This CDR3 is 12 amino acids long. The germline gives CDR1 MNHEY, CDR2 SMNVEV (reference sequence). The CDR3 reads CASSLWNSPLHF. The CDR3 DNA reads TGTGCCAGCAGTTTATGGAATTCACCCCTCCACTTT.